Following are 29 T cell receptor beta chains from one sample sequenced in a study of cytomegalovirus exposure and HLA in healthy donors. PCR primers comprised 60 Vbeta and 13 Jbeta primers. Some clones are missing from TCRdb's copy, which holds only in-frame ones; the method was immunoSEQ multiplex PCR. The table has about 57,000 clones, under 80% seen once. The sample taken for sequencing was PBMCs. These receptors all stem from a man aged 30-40 years in good health and CMV-seropositive.

The rearrangement joins TRBV28 to TRBJ2-2; 8 nucleotides match TRBD2. This CDR3 is built from 16 residues. J gave up 1 base and V 5 bases, and 6 bases lay outside the gene matches. Germline CDR1 and CDR2: MDHEN and SYDVKM. The CDR3 DNA reads TGTGCCAGCAGTCTACGGGGGGGCGGGAACACCGGGGAGCTGTTTTTT. This translates into CASSLRGGGNTGELFF.

The chain couples TRBV11-3 to TRBJ2-1; 8 bases line up with TRBD1. Germline CDR1 is SGHNT and CDR2 is YENEEA. The CDR3 sequence is 16 residues long. The junction had 11 bases not matched to a gene; V was cut back by 5 bases and J by 5 bases. Here the CDR3 reads CASSPSRDRINNEQFF. In nucleotides, the CDR3 is TGTGCCAGCAGCCCTAGTCGGGACAGGATTAACAATGAGCAGTTCTTC.

In this sample, this clone turned up once. The gene calls are TRBV28 and TRBJ1-5, with TRBD1 identical over 8 bases. The CDR3 is 11 residues long. Germline V gene sequence: CDR1 MDHEN, CDR2 SYDVKM. The trim removed 6 bases at V and 11 bases at J, leaving 3 bases unmatched. CDR3 region: CASSWDRTQHF. CDR3 sequence (DNA): TGTGCCAGCAGCTGGGACAGGACCCAGCATTTT.

V is TRBV5-5 and J is TRBJ2-6, with D unclear. Germline V gene sequence: CDR1 SGHKS, CDR2 YYEKEE (reference sequence). The V end was cut by 5 bases, the J end by 4 bases, with 13 bases between. The CDR3 extends over 15 amino acids. The DNA of the CDR3 is TGTGCCAGCAGTCAACAACGCGGCGGGGCCAACGTCCTGACTTTC. It translates to CASSQQRGGANVLTF.

Regarding this clone: Distinct nucleotide sequences in the sample also encode this CDR3. The chain employs TRBV4-3 and TRBJ1-3; no clear D gene. Germline values: CDR1 LGHNA, CDR2 YSLEER. The V gene lost 0 bases and the J gene lost 0 bases, with 6 bases spanning the gap. CDR3 length: 15 residues. CDR3 protein: CASSQDRSSGNTIYF. The CDR3 DNA sequence: TGCGCCAGCAGCCAAGATCGGAGCTCTGGAAACACCATATATTTT.

V gene TRBV6-1 combines with J gene TRBJ2-7, with 10 positions matching TRBD2. The CDR3 totals 15 residues. V lost 6 bases and J lost 0; bases outside the gene matches: 5. CDR1 and CDR2 from the germline V gene are MNHNS and SASEGT. Here the CDR3 DNA reads TGTGCCAGCAGCTGGACTAGCGGATTCTCCTACGAGCAGTACTTC. Translation: CASSWTSGFSYEQYF.

V usage is TRBV20-1 and J usage is TRBJ2-1, with a possible D match to TRBD2 (5 bases). Germline values: CDR1 DFQATT, CDR2 SNEGSKA (reference sequence). There are 10 residues in the CDR3. The V and J ends lost 5 bases and 12 bases respectively, with 11 bases between them. The CDR3 protein is CSAAGAAQFF. The CDR3 coding sequence is TGCAGTGCTGCCGGAGCGGCGCAGTTCTTC.

This chain uses TRBV27 with TRBJ1-6; 8 bases match TRBD1. This CDR3 has 11 amino acids. Trimming cost V 6 bases and J 14 bases; bases outside gene matches: 3. Germline assignment: CDR1 MNHEY and CDR2 SMNVEV (reference sequence). The CDR3 DNA is TGTGCCAGCAGCGACAGGGGAGCCCTCCACTTT. Its translation: CASSDRGALHF.

The rearrangement links TRBV11-2 to TRBJ2-5; 9 bases map to TRBD2. The CDR3 is 16 amino acids. V was pared by 1 base and J by 1 base, with 4 bases of the junction left unmatched. Germline assignment: CDR1 SGHAT and CDR2 FQNNGV. The CDR3 region has the DNA TGTGCCAGCAGCTTAGTCGGTAGCGGGGGCCAAGAGACCCAGTACTTC. Translated: CASSLVGSGGQETQYF.

The gene calls are TRBV11-2 and TRBJ2-7; D gene unclear. The germline CDR1 and CDR2 sequences are SGHAT and FQNNGV. V was trimmed by 0 bases and J by 4 bases, leaving 7 bases between them. This CDR3 contains 13 residues. CDR3: CASSLDLPYEQYF. The CDR3 DNA is TGTGCCAGCAGCTTAGATCTCCCGTACGAGCAGTACTTC.

The chain is built from TRBV7-9 and TRBJ1-1; 9 positions match TRBD1. J was trimmed by 0 bases and V by 9 bases; bases with no gene match: 11. CDR1 and CDR2 from the germline V gene are SEHNR and FQNEAQ (reference sequence). The CDR3 is 16 residues long. CDR3 DNA sequence: TGTGCCAGTCACACCGGACAGGGGATTATGAACACTGAAGCTTTCTTT. Residues: CASHTGQGIMNTEAFF. The variable domain in full, completed from reference TRBV7-9 and TRBJ1-1, reads DTGVSQNPRHKITKRGQNVTFRCDPISEHNRLYWYRQTLGQGPEFLTYFQNEAQLEKSRLLSDRFSAERPKGSFSTLEIQRTEQGDSAMYLCASHTGQGIMNTEAFFGQGTRLTVV.

This clone has only a few counts. This chain uses TRBV6-5 with TRBJ1-2, with 8 bases fitting TRBD1. The germline gives CDR1 MNHEY, CDR2 SVGAGI. CDR3 length: 16 amino acids. The ends lost 2 bases at V and 6 bases at J; junction bases unmatched: 11. CDR3: CASSYQLMQGADGYTF. The CDR3 region has the DNA TGTGCCAGCAGTTACCAGCTAATGCAGGGGGCGGATGGCTACACCTTC.

The rearrangement links TRBV9 to TRBJ2-5; 12 nucleotides line up with TRBD1. The CDR3 contains 16 residues. Trimming removed 2 bases from V and 5 bases from J; junction bases left unmatched: 7. Germline CDR1 SGDLS, CDR2 YYNGEE. CDR3 sequence reads: CASSVGDRGQFETQYF. CDR3 DNA: TGTGCCAGCAGCGTGGGGGACAGGGGGCAGTTTGAGACCCAGTACTTC.

The rearrangement uses TRBV5-8 and TRBJ1-2; D is possibly TRBD1 (5 bases). The CDR3 sequence is 14 residues long. Looked up from germline, CDR1 is SGHTS and CDR2 is YDEGEE. Trimming removed 0 bases from V and 7 bases from J, with 13 bases in between. The CDR3 DNA is TGTGCCAGCAGCTTGGCCCAGGGATCTGCTGGCTACACCTTC. It is translated as CASSLAQGSAGYTF. The variable domain in full, completed from reference TRBV5-8 and TRBJ1-2, reads EAGVTQSPTHLIKTRGQQATLRCSPISGHTSVYWYQQALGLGLQFLLWYDEGEERNRGNFPPRFSGRQFPNYSSELNVNALELEDSALYLCASSLAQGSAGYTFGSGTRLTVV.

V usage is TRBV9 and J usage is TRBJ2-7, with D perhaps matching TRBD1 (6 bases). The V end was cut by 1 base, the J end by 4 bases, with 9 bases between. This CDR3 comprises 13 residues. CDR1 and CDR2 (germline): SGDLS, YYNGEE. CDR3 region: CASSVSTGYEQYF. CDR3 nucleotides: TGTGCCAGCAGCGTAAGCACAGGGTACGAGCAGTACTTC.

V gene TRBV28 combines with J gene TRBJ2-7, with TRBD1 matching over 9 bases. J was trimmed by 6 bases and V by 6 bases; bases with no gene match: 12. Germline loops: CDR1 MDHEN, CDR2 SYDVKM. This CDR3 has 15 residues. This CDR3 reads CASRIRRTGVGEQYF. The CDR3 nucleotides read TGTGCCAGCAGGATTAGACGGACAGGGGTCGGCGAGCAGTACTTC.

The V gene is TRBV13, the J gene TRBJ2-7; TRBD2 matches 10 bases. V shed 6 bases, J shed 2 bases, and the junction held 7 bases outside the gene matches. From germline, CDR1 is PRHDT and CDR2 FYEKMQ (reference sequence). CDR3 length equals 15 residues. The CDR3 protein is CASSHPSGGPYEQYF. The CDR3 bases are TGTGCCAGCAGTCACCCTAGCGGGGGCCCCTACGAGCAGTACTTC.

V usage is TRBV6-1 and J usage is TRBJ2-2; possibly TRBD1 for D (6 bases). CDR1 and CDR2 from the germline V gene are MNHNS and SASEGT. This CDR3 is 14 amino acids long. V was shortened by 8 bases and J by 1 base, with 11 bases between the two germline ends. This CDR3 is CASGRTENTGELFF. The CDR3 DNA follows: TGTGCCAGCGGCCGGACAGAGAACACCGGGGAGCTGTTTTTT.

The chain uses TRBV4-1 and TRBJ1-1; D perhaps matches TRBD1 (5 bases). The length of the CDR3 is 15 residues. Deletions cut 3 bases from V and 1 base from J, with 12 bases between. CDR1 MGHRA and CDR2 YSYEKL come from the germline V gene. Written as DNA, the CDR3 is TGCGCCAGCAGCCAGGTCGAGACAGAGAACACTGAAGCTTTCTTT. Amino acids: CASSQVETENTEAFF.

A few counts support this clone. This chain uses TRBV6-6 with TRBJ1-1, with D unclear. The CDR3 runs 13 residues. The V end was cut by 6 bases, the J end by 2 bases, with 10 bases between. CDR1 is MNHNY and CDR2 is SVGAGI in the germline V gene (reference sequence). The CDR3: CASSSGLNTEAFF. The DNA of the CDR3 is TGTGCCAGCAGCTCCGGTCTAAACACTGAAGCTTTCTTT.

The rearrangement links TRBV28 to TRBJ1-2, with 7 bases fitting TRBD1. Germline values: CDR1 MDHEN, CDR2 SYDVKM. The CDR3 is 14 amino acids. V lost 7 bases to trimming and J lost 6 bases; unmatched junction nucleotides: 11. The CDR3 bases are TGTGCCAGCACCCGGGCGGGCAGGGGGGATGGCTACACCTTC. This encodes CASTRAGRGDGYTF.

This sequence joins TRBV29-1 and TRBJ2-3, with 10 bases lining up with TRBD1. The CDR3 is 14 residues long. The ends lost 7 bases at V and 1 base at J; junction bases unmatched: 5. Per germline, CDR1 SQVTM and CDR2 ANQGSEA. The CDR3 region is CSARDRGGTDTQYF. In DNA, the CDR3 is TGCAGCGCCAGGGACAGGGGTGGCACAGATACGCAGTATTTT.

This chain links TRBV28 with TRBJ1-6, with 9 nucleotides matching TRBD1. V shed 8 bases, J shed 9 bases, and the junction held 8 bases outside the gene matches. There are 14 residues in the CDR3. Germline CDR1 and CDR2: MDHEN and SYDVKM. The CDR3 sequence: CASYSRTGVSPLHF. Here the CDR3 DNA reads TGTGCCAGCTATAGCCGGACAGGGGTTTCACCCCTCCACTTT.

The chain combines TRBV9 with TRBJ1-2; D may be TRBD1 (6 bases). V lost 3 bases, J lost 7 bases, and 19 bases lay in between. From germline, CDR1 is SGDLS and CDR2 YYNGEE. The CDR3 runs to 15 residues. The CDR3 here is CASSGTQGTVGGYTF. The CDR3, as DNA: TGTGCCAGCAGCGGGACCCAGGGGACCGTGGGTGGCTACACCTTC.

This clone occurred once. V gene TRBV4-2 combines with J gene TRBJ2-7, with D perhaps matching TRBD2 (6 bases). Per the germline V gene, CDR1 is LGHNA and CDR2 is YNFKEQ. CDR3 size: 14 residues. The V end was cut by 8 bases, the J end by 0 bases, with 14 bases between. This CDR3 reads CASRPSADSYEQYF. CDR3 coding DNA: TGTGCCAGCCGGCCTAGCGCCGACTCCTACGAGCAGTACTTC.

The chain employs TRBV4-2 and TRBJ2-5; TRBD2 is a possible D gene (7 bases). The J call is uncertain, as TRBJ2-7 better fits the DNA end. The CDR3 consists of 15 residues. The V gene's germline CDR1 is LGHNA and CDR2 YNFKEQ. CDR3 coding DNA: TGTGCCAGCAGCCAAGATACCGGGGGGCCGGACGAGCAGTACTTC. It is translated as CASSQDTGGPDEQYF.

The chain recombines TRBV28 with TRBJ1-2; TRBD1 matches at 7 bases. The CDR3 has 13 residues. V trimming: 1 base; J trimming: 10 bases; junction bases outside the gene matches: 6. Germline V gene lookup returns CDR1 MDHEN and CDR2 SYDVKM. The CDR3 is CASSLSWGQYYTF. The CDR3 DNA reads TGTGCCAGCAGTTTATCGTGGGGACAGTACTACACCTTC.

This chain joins TRBV9 and TRBJ1-4; possible D gene TRBD1, 6 bases. Germline CDR1 SGDLS, CDR2 YYNGEE. V lost 0 bases and J lost 5, with 11 bases in between. The CDR3 covers 15 residues. The CDR3 reads CASSVDPGVNEKLFF. The CDR3 DNA is TGTGCCAGCAGCGTAGATCCAGGGGTAAATGAAAAACTGTTTTTT. Full variable domain (missing parts from reference TRBV9 and TRBJ1-4): DSGVTQTPKHLITATGQRVTLRCSPRSGDLSVYWYQQSLDQGLQFLIQYYNGEERAKGNILERFSAQQFPDLHSELNLSSLELGDSALYFCASSVDPGVNEKLFFGSGTQLSVL.

The CDR3 region has the DNA TGTGCCAGCAGCAGCACGTGGGGAGGGACGGAGACCCAGTACTTC. Translating gives CASSSTWGGTETQYF. The J gene is TRBJ2-5, the V gene TRBV11-2; 7 bases fit TRBD2. The germline V gene encodes CDR1 SGHAT and CDR2 FQNNGV. There are 15 residues in the CDR3. J lost 5 bases, V lost 5 bases, and 11 bases had no gene match. The entire variable domain, with the rest obtained from reference TRBV11-2 and TRBJ2-5, is as follows: EAGVAQSPRYKIIEKRQSVAFWCNPISGHATLYWYQQILGQGPKLLIQFQNNGVVDDSQLPKDRFSAERLKGVDSTLKIQPAKLEDSAVYLCASSSTWGGTETQYFGPGTRLLVL.